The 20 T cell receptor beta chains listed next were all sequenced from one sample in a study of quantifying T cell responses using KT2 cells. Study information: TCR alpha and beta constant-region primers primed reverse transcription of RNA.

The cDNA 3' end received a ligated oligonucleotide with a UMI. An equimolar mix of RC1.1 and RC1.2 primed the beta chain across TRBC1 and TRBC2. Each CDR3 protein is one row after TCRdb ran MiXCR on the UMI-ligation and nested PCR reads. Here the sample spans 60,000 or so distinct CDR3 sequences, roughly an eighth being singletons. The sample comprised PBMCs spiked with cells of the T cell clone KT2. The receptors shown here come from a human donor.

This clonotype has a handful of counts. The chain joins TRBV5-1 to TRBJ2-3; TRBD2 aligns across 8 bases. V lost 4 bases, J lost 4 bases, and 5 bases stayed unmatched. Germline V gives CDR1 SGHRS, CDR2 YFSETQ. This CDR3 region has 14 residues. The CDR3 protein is CASSRSGGPDTQYF. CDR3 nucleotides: TGCGCCAGCAGCCGGAGCGGGGGCCCAGATACGCAGTATTTT.

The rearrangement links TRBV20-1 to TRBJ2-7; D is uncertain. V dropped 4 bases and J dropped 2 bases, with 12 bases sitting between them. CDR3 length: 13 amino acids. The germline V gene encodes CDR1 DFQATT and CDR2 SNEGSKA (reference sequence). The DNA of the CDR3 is TGCAGTGCTACGGGTGGCAGCGCCTACGAGCAGTACTTC. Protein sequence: CSATGGSAYEQYF.

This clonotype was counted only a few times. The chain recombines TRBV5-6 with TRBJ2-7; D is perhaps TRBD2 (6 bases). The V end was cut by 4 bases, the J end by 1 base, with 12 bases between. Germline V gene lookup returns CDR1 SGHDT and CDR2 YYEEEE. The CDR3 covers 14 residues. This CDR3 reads CASSRTGTSYEQYF. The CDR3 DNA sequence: TGTGCCAGCAGCCGAACCGGGACTTCCTACGAGCAGTACTTC.

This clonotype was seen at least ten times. CDR3 bases: TGTGCCAGCAGCGTATGGGCAGACTCCTACGAGCAGTACTTC. Translating it yields CASSVWADSYEQYF. The chain links TRBV9 to TRBJ2-7; D is unclear. The CDR3 covers 14 residues. The V and J ends lost 1 base and 0 bases respectively, with 8 bases between them. CDR1 is SGDLS, CDR2 YYNGEE, per germline.

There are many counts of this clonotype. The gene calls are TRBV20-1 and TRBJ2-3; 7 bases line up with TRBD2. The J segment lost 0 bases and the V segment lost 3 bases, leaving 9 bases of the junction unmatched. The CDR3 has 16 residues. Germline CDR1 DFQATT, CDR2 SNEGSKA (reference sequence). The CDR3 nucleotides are TGCAGTGCTAGTCCCCAGCGGGGCTTTAGCACAGATACGCAGTATTTT. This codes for CSASPQRGFSTDTQYF.

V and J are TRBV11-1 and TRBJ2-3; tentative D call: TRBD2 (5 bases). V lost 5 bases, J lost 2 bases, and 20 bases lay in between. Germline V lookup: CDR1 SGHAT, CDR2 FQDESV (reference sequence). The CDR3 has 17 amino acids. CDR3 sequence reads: CASSTALTTSNTDTQYF. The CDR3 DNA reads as TGTGCCAGCAGCACCGCCCTGACTACTAGTAACACAGATACGCAGTATTTT. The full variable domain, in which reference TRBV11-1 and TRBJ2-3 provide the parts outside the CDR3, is EAEVAQSPRYKITEKSQAVAFWCDPISGHATLYWYRQILGQGPELLVQFQDESVVDDSQLPKDRFSAERLKGVDSTLKIQPAELGDSAMYLCASSTALTTSNTDTQYFGPGTRLTVL.

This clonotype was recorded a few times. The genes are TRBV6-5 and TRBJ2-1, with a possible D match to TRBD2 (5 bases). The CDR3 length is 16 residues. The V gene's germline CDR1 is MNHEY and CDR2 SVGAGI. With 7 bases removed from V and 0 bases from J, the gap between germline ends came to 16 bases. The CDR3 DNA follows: TGTGCCAGCAAGCTCGCGGGTACGAGCTCCTACAATGAGCAGTTCTTC. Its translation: CASKLAGTSSYNEQFF.

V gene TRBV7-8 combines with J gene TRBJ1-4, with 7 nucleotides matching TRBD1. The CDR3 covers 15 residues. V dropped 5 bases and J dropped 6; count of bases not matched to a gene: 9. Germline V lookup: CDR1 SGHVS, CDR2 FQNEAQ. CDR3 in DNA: TGTGCCAGCAGCGCATACAGGGGAGCGGATGAAAAACTGTTTTTT. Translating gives CASSAYRGADEKLFF.

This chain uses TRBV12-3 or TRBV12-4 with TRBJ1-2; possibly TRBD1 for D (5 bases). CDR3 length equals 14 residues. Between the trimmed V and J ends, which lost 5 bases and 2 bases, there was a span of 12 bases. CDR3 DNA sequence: TGTGCCAGCAGTCCCCCGACAGCGAACTATGGCTACACCTTC. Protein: CASSPPTANYGYTF.

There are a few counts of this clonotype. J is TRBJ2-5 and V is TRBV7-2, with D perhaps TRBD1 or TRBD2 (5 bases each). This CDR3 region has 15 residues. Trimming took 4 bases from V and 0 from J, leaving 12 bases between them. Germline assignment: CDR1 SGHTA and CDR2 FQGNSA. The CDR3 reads CASSSEWGYQETQYF. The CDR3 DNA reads TGTGCCAGCAGCTCCGAGTGGGGGTACCAAGAGACCCAGTACTTC.

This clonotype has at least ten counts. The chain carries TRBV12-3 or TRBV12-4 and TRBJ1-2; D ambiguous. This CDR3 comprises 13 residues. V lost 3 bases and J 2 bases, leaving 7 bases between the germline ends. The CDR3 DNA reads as TGTGCCAGCAGTTTTGGCAGGAACTATGGCTACACCTTC. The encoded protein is CASSFGRNYGYTF.

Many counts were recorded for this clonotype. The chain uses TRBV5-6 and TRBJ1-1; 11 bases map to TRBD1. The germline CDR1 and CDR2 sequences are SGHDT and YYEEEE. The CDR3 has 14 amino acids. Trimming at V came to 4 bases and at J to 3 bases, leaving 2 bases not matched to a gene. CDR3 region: CASSRDRGYTEAFF. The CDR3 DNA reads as TGTGCCAGCAGCCGGGACAGGGGGTACACTGAAGCTTTCTTT.

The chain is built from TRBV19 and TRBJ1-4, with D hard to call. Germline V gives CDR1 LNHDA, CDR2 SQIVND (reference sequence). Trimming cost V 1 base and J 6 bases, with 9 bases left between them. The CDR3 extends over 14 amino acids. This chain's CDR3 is CASSIAVTDEKLFF. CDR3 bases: TGTGCCAGTAGTATAGCCGTGACGGATGAAAAACTGTTTTTT.

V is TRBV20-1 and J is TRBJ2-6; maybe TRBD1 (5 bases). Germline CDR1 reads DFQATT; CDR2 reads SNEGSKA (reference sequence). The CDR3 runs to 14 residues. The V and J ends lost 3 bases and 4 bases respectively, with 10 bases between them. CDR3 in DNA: TGCAGTGCTAGTCAGGACACGGGGGCCAACGTCCTGACTTTC. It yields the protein CSASQDTGANVLTF.

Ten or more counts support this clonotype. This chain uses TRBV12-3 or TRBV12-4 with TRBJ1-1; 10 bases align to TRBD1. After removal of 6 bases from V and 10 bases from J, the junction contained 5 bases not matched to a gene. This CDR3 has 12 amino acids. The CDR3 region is CASSRTGGGAFF. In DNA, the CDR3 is TGTGCCAGCAGCCGGACAGGGGGGGGAGCTTTCTTT.

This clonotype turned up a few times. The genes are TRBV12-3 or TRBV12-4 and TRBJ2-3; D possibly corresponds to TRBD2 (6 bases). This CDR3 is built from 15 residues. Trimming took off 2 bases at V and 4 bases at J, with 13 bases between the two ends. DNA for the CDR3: TGTGCCAGCAGTTTATTGGCGGGGACCCCAGATACGCAGTATTTT. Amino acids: CASSLLAGTPDTQYF.

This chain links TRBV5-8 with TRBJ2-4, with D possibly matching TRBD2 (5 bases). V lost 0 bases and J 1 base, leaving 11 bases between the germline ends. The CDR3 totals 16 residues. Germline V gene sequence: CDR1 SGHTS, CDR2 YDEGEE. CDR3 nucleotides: TGTGCCAGCAGCTTGGGACTAAGCGTGGCCAAAAACATTCAGTACTTC. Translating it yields CASSLGLSVAKNIQYF.

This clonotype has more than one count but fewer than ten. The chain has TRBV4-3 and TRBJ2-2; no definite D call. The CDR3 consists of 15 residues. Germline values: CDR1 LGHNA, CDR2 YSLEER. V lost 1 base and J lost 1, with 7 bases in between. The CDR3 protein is CASSQVNRNTGELFF. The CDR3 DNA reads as TGCGCCAGCAGCCAAGTTAATCGGAACACCGGGGAGCTGTTTTTT.

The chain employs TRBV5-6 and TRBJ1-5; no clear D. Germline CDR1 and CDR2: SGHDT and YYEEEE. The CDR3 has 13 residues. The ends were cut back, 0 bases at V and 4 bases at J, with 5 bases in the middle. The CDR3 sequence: CASSLGHNQPQHF. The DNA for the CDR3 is TGTGCCAGCAGCTTGGGGCATAATCAGCCCCAGCATTTT.

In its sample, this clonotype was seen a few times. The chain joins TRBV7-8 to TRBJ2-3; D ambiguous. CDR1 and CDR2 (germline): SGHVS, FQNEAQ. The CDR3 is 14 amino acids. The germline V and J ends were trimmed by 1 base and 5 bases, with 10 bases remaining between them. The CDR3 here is CASSLVSLEDTQYF. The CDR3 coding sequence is TGTGCCAGCAGCTTAGTTTCCCTGGAAGATACGCAGTATTTT. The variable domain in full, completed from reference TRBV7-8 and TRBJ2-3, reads GAGVSQSPRYKVAKRGQDVALRCDPISGHVSLFWYQQALGQGPEFLTYFQNEAQLDKSGLPSDRFFAERPEGSVSTLKIQRTQQEDSAVYLCASSLVSLEDTQYFGPGTRLTVL.